A selection of T cell receptor beta chains follows, all from one sample in a study of cytotoxic CD8 clonotypes in ibrutinib-treated CLL. Sequencing was performed with immunoSEQ multiplex PCR; in TCRdb, only in-frame clones are kept and a portion is missing. This table has about 250,000 clones, roughly 70% appearing once. The source was PBMCs, collected after 24 months of ibrutinib treatment. These receptor sequences come from a human donor with chronic lymphocytic leukemia. The CDR3 runs from the conserved cysteine through the conserved F or W. Fields, in order: J gene, clone size, D gene, V gene, CDR3 DNA, CDR3 protein. A D gene is named only where the DNA matches it firmly. Clone size appears in some rows only: once, few, many, or a class for an expanded clone.

j_gene: TRBJ1-5; abundance: .; d_gene: .; v_gene: TRBV6-5; CDR3nt: TGTGCCAGCAGTTTAAAGGCCCATGGCAATCAGCCCCAGCATTTT; CDR3aa: CASSLKAHGNQPQHF
j_gene: TRBJ1-3; abundance: .; d_gene: .; v_gene: TRBV7-9; CDR3nt: TGTGCCAGCACCCCGGACACCATATATTTT; CDR3aa: CASTPDTIYF
j_gene: TRBJ1-1; abundance: .; d_gene: .; v_gene: TRBV9; CDR3nt: TGTGCCAGCAGCCCAGCGGAGACTGAAGCTTTCTTT; CDR3aa: CASSPAETEAFF
j_gene: TRBJ2-7; abundance: .; d_gene: .; v_gene: TRBV4-1; CDR3nt: TGCGCCAGCAGCCAAGTTGACGACTCCGACTACGAGCAGTACTTC; CDR3aa: CASSQVDDSDYEQYF
j_gene: TRBJ2-7; abundance: .; d_gene: TRBD1; v_gene: TRBV10-3; CDR3nt: TGTGCCATCAGTGAGCCCGACAGGGGATCCCACTACGAGCAGTACTTC; CDR3aa: CAISEPDRGSHYEQYF
j_gene: TRBJ2-7; abundance: .; d_gene: .; v_gene: TRBV6-1; CDR3nt: TGTGCCAGCAGTGAAGGCACCGCGATGGGAGTGAAGCAGTACTTC; CDR3aa: CASSEGTAMGVKQYF
j_gene: TRBJ1-1; abundance: .; d_gene: TRBD1; v_gene: TRBV29-1; CDR3nt: TGCAGCGTCTCCGAGGGGCAGGGGGCGGCTGAAGCTTTCTTT; CDR3aa: CSVSEGQGAAEAFF
j_gene: TRBJ2-5; abundance: .; d_gene: .; v_gene: TRBV19; CDR3nt: TGTGCCAGTAGTATAGCGGAAGGGCTGGGGACCCAGTACTTC; CDR3aa: CASSIAEGLGTQYF
j_gene: TRBJ1-4; abundance: .; d_gene: TRBD1; v_gene: TRBV27; CDR3nt: TGTGCCAGCAGCCTGCTAAGGGGGACAGGGGACGAAAAACTGTTTTTT; CDR3aa: CASSLLRGTGDEKLFF
j_gene: TRBJ1-1; abundance: .; d_gene: TRBD1; v_gene: TRBV28; CDR3nt: TGTGCCAGTGAGTTTAGGGACAGAATCTCTGAAGCTTTCTTT; CDR3aa: CASEFRDRISEAFF
j_gene: TRBJ1-2; abundance: .; d_gene: .; v_gene: TRBV2; CDR3nt: TGTGCCAAGGGTAACAGCTATGGCTACACCTTC; CDR3aa: CAKGNSYGYTF
j_gene: TRBJ2-7; abundance: .; d_gene: TRBD1; v_gene: TRBV30; CDR3nt: TGTGCCTGGAGTACTGGACAGGGGGTGTACGAGCAGTACTTC; CDR3aa: CAWSTGQGVYEQYF
j_gene: TRBJ2-3; abundance: .; d_gene: .; v_gene: TRBV6-6; CDR3nt: TGTGCCAGCAGTTGGCCAGAGGACACAGATACGCAGTATTTT; CDR3aa: CASSWPEDTDTQYF
j_gene: TRBJ1-5; abundance: .; d_gene: .; v_gene: TRBV5-1; CDR3nt: TGCGCCAGCAGCCCCGGTGACGGACATAGCAATCAGCCCCAGCATTTT; CDR3aa: CASSPGDGHSNQPQHF
j_gene: TRBJ2-7; abundance: few; d_gene: .; v_gene: TRBV19; CDR3nt: TGTGCCAGTAGTACCGCCTGGGCAGGGACCACCTACGAGCAGTACTTC; CDR3aa: CASSTAWAGTTYEQYF
j_gene: TRBJ2-2; abundance: .; d_gene: TRBD2; v_gene: TRBV6-5; CDR3nt: TGTGCCAGCCTGCTAGCGGGAGCCACCGGGGAGCTGTTTTTT; CDR3aa: CASLLAGATGELFF
j_gene: TRBJ2-5; abundance: once; d_gene: .; v_gene: TRBV18; CDR3nt: TGTGCCAGCTCTCGTGGCGACAGACCGGAAGAGACCCAGTACTTC; CDR3aa: CASSRGDRPEETQYF
j_gene: TRBJ2-3; abundance: .; d_gene: .; v_gene: TRBV19; CDR3nt: TGTGCCAGTAGGTTACAACCCTTAGGGGTGGATACGCAGTATTTT; CDR3aa: CASRLQPLGVDTQYF
j_gene: TRBJ1-4; abundance: few; d_gene: .; v_gene: TRBV27; CDR3nt: TGTGCCAGCAGTTTGGTTGGGGATGGTGAAAAACTGTTTTTT; CDR3aa: CASSLVGDGEKLFF
j_gene: TRBJ2-1; abundance: .; d_gene: TRBD2; v_gene: TRBV30; CDR3nt: TGTGCCTGGAGCCGGTGGACTAGTGACAATGAGCAGTTCTTC; CDR3aa: CAWSRWTSDNEQFF
j_gene: TRBJ2-2; abundance: .; d_gene: .; v_gene: TRBV2; CDR3nt: TGTGCCAGCAGCGGGCAGCGGAATCGAGGCGGGGAGCTGTTTTTT; CDR3aa: CASSGQRNRGGELFF
j_gene: TRBJ2-7; abundance: .; d_gene: TRBD1; v_gene: TRBV5-1; CDR3nt: TGCGCCAGCCGAGAAGAGGGGGCATTCTACGAGCAGTACTTC; CDR3aa: CASREEGAFYEQYF